The source of this T cell receptor beta chain is a study of shared clonotypes between healthy human individuals. Repertoires were generated with immunoSEQ multiplex PCR, while TCRdb's copy carries only in-frame clones and drops some. The sample yields hundreds of thousands of clones, about 74% seen once. Germline V gene sequence: CDR1 LGHNA, CDR2 YNFKEQ. The CDR3 runs 16 residues. The authors divided CD4+ cells into CD45RA+ naive and CD45RA-negative memory subsets. The origin of this receptor is a woman in her 30s in good health. Material: memory CD4+ T cells sorted from blood. Subset defined: CD45RA-negative fraction. This chain links TRBV4-2 with TRBJ2-5; TRBD2 agrees at 14 bases. The J call is in doubt because the DNA end fits TRBJ2-7 better. CDR3 in amino acids: CASSQDGLAGGYEQYF. CDR3 coding DNA: TGTGCCAGCAGCCAAGATGGACTAGCGGGAGGATACGAGCAGTACTTC.